The present TCR beta chain was sequenced within a study of control samples from healthy donors and cancer patients. The CDR3 length is 12 residues. The V end was cut by 3 bases, the J end by 7 bases, with 8 bases between. Germline CDR1 and CDR2: SGDLS and YYNGEE. Repertoires were generated with immunoSEQ multiplex PCR, while TCRdb's copy carries only in-frame clones and drops some. Seen here are about 170,000 clones, around 90% observed once, and the top ten hold just over 2%. The rearrangement uses TRBV9 and TRBJ2-1, with D unclear. Input material: blood. The source of this sequence is a woman between 40 and 55 years old in good health. Written as DNA, the CDR3 is TGTGCCAGCAGCGCTCGTTGGAATGAGCAGTTCTTC. Protein product: CASSARWNEQFF.